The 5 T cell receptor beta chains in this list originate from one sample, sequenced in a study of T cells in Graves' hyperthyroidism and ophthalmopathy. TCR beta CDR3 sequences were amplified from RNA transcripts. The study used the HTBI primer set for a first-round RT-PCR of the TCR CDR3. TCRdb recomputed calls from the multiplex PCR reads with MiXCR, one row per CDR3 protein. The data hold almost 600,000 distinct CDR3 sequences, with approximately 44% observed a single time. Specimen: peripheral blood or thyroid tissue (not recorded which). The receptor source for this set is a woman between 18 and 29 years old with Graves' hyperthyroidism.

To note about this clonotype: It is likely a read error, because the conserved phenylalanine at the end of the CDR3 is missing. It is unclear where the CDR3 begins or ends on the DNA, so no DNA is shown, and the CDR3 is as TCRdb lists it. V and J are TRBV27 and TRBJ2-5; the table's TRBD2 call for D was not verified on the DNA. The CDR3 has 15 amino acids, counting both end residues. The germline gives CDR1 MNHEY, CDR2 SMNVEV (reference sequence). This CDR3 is CASSSDRNYGYTFGS.

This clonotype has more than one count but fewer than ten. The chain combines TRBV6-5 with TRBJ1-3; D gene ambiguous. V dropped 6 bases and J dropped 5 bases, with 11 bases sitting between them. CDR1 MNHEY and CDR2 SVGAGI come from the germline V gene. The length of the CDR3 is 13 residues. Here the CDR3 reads CASRNFNRNTIYF. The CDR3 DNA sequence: TGTGCCAGCAGAAATTTCAACAGAAACACCATATATTTT.

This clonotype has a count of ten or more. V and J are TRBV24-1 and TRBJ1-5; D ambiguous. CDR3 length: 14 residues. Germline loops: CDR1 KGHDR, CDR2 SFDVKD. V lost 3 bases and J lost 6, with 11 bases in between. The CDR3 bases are TGTGCCACCAGTGATGGTGGATCCGCTCAGCCCCAGCATTTT. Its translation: CATSDGGSAQPQHF.

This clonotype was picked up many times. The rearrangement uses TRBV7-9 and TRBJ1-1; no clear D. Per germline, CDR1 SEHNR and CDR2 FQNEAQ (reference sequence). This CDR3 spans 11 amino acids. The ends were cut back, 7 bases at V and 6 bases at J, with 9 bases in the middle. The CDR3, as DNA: TGTGCCAGCAACGTTGGCGCTGAAGCTTTCTTT. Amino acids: CASNVGAEAFF.

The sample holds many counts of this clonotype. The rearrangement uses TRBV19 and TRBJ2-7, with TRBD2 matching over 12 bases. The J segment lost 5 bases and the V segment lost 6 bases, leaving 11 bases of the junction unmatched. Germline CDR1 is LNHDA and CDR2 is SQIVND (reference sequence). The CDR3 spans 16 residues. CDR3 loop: CASSRLAGDGTDEQYF. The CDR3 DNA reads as TGTGCCAGTAGCCGACTAGCGGGAGACGGAACGGACGAGCAGTACTTC.